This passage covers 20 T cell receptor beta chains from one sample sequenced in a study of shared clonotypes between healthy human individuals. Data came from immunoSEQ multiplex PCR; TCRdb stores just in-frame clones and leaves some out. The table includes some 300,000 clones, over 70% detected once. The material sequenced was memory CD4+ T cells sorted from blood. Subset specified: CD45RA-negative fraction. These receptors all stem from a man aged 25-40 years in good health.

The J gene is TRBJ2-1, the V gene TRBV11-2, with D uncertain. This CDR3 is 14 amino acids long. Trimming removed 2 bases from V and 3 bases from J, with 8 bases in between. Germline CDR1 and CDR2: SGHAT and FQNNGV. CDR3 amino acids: CASSLFSGYNEQFF. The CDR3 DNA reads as TGTGCCAGCAGCTTATTTTCAGGCTACAATGAGCAGTTCTTC. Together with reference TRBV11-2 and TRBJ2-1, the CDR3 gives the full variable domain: EAGVAQSPRYKIIEKRQSVAFWCNPISGHATLYWYQQILGQGPKLLIQFQNNGVVDDSQLPKDRFSAERLKGVDSTLKIQPAKLEDSAVYLCASSLFSGYNEQFFGPGTRLTVL.

DNA for the CDR3: TGCGCCAGCAGTTGGACAGGCCCGAACACCGGGGAGCTGTTTTTT. This gives the protein CASSWTGPNTGELFF. The rearrangement joins TRBV10-2 to TRBJ2-2, with 7 bases lining up with TRBD1. Trimming took 5 bases from V and 0 from J; bases not matched to a gene: 3. Germline V lookup: CDR1 WSHSY, CDR2 SAAADI. The CDR3 totals 15 residues.

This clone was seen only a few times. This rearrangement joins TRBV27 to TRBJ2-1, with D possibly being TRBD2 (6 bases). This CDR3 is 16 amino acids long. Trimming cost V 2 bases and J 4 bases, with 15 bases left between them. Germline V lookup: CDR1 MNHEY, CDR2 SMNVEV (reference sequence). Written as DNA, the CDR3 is TGTGCCAGCAGTTTACACGGCGGGATAACGTACAATGAGCAGTTCTTC. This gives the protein CASSLHGGITYNEQFF.

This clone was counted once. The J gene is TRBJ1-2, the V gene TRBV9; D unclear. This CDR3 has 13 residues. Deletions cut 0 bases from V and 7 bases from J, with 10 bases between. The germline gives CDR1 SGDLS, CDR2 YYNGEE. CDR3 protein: CASSVGHLSGYTF. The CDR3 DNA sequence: TGTGCCAGCAGCGTAGGACATCTCAGTGGCTACACCTTC.

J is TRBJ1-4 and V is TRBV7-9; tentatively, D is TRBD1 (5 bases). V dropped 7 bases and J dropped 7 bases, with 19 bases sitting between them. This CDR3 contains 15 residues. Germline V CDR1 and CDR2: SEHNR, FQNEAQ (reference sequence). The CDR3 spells CASTIIGLRGEKLFF. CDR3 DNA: TGTGCCAGCACCATCATTGGTCTAAGGGGTGAAAAACTGTTTTTT.

CDR3 in amino acids: CASSRREDYEQYF. The CDR3 bases are TGTGCCAGCAGTCGACGGGAGGACTACGAGCAGTACTTC. The rearrangement links TRBV6-5 to TRBJ2-7; the match to TRBD2 covers 7 bases. The CDR3 has 13 amino acids. Germline V lookup: CDR1 MNHEY, CDR2 SVGAGI. V lost 5 bases and J lost 3; bases outside the gene matches: 4.

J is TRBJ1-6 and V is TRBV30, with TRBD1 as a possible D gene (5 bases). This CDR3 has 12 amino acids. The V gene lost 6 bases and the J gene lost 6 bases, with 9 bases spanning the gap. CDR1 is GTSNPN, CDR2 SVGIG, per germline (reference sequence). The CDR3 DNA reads TGTGCCTGTGGACATTTTAATTCACCCCTCCACTTT. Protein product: CACGHFNSPLHF.

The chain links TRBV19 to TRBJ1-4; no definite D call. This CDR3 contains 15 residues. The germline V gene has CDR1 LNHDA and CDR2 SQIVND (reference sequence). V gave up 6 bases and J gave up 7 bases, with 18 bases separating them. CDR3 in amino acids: CASSPVMRPLEKLFF. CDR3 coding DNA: TGTGCCAGTAGCCCGGTTATGAGACCCCTTGAAAAACTGTTTTTT.

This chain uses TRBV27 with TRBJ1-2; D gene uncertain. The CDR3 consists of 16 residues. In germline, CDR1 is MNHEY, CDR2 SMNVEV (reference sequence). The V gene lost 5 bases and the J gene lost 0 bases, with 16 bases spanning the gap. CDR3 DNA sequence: TGTGCCAGCAGTCCCAACTTCAGGTTCGCTAACTATGGCTACACCTTC. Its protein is CASSPNFRFANYGYTF.

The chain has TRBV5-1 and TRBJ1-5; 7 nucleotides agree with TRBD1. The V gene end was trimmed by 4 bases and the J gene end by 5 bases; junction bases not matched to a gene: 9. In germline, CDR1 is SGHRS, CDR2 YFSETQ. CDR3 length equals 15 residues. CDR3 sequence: CASSLSGTDYQPQHF. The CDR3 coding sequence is TGCGCCAGCAGCCTTTCTGGGACAGATTATCAGCCCCAGCATTTT.

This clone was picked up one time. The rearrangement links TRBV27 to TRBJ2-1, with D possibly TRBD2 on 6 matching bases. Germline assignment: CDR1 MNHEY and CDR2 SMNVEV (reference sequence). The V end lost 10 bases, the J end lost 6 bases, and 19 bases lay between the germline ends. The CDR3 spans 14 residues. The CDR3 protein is CATRGRPEGNEQFF. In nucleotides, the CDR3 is TGTGCCACACGGGGGAGACCCGAGGGCAATGAGCAGTTCTTC.

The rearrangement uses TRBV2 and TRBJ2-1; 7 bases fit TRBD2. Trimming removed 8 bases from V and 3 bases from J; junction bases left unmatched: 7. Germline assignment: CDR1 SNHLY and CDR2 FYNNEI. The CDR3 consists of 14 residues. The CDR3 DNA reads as TGTGCCAGCGTCGAGCGGGATTTCTACAATGAGCAGTTCTTC. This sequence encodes CASVERDFYNEQFF.

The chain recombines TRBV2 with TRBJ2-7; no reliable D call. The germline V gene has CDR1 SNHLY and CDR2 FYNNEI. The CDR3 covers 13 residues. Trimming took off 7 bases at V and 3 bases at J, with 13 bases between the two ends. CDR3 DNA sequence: TGTGCCAGCACCCGGGTCCCTGGCTACGAGCAGTACTTC. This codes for CASTRVPGYEQYF.

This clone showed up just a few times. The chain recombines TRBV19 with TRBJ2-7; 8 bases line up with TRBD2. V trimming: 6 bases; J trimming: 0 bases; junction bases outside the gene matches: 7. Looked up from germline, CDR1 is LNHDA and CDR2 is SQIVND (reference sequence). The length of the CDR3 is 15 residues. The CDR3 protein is CASRGREGTSYEQYF. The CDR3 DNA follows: TGTGCCAGTAGGGGACGGGAGGGCACCTCCTACGAGCAGTACTTC.

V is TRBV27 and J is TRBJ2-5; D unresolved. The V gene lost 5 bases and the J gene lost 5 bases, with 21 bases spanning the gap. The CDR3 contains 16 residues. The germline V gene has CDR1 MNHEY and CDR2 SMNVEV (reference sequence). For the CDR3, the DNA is TGTGCCAGCAGTCCGATCTTACGACTGGGGATGGAGACCCAGTACTTC. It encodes CASSPILRLGMETQYF.

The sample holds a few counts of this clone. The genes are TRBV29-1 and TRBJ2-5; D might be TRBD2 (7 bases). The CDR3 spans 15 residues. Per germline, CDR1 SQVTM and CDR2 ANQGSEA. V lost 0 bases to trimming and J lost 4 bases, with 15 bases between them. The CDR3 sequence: CSVEDLRGARETQYF. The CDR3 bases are TGCAGCGTTGAAGATCTTCGGGGGGCACGAGAGACCCAGTACTTC.

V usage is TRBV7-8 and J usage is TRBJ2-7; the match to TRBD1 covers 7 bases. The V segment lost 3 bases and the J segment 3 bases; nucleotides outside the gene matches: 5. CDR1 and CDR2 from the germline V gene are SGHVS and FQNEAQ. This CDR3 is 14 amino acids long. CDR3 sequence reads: CASSLDRFNYEQYF. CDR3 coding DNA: TGTGCCAGCAGCTTGGACAGGTTTAACTACGAGCAGTACTTC.

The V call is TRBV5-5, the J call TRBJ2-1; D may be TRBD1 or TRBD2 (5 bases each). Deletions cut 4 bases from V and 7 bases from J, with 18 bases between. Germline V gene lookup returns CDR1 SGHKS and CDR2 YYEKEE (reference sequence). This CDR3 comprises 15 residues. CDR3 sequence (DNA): TGTGCCAGCAGCCTCAGGCTAGCTGGGGGAAATGAGCAGTTCTTC. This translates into CASSLRLAGGNEQFF.

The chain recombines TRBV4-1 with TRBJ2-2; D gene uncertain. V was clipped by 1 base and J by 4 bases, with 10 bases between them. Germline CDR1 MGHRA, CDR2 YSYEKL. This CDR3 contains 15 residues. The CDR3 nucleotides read TGCGCCAGCAGCCAAGTGGTCGGGCGCACCGGGGAGCTGTTTTTT. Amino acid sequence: CASSQVVGRTGELFF.

The CDR3, as DNA: TGTGCCAGCAGCGCCTCAGGTCACTATGGCTACACCTTC. Protein sequence: CASSASGHYGYTF. The rearrangement uses TRBV9 and TRBJ1-2; no clear D gene. Per germline, CDR1 SGDLS and CDR2 YYNGEE. The CDR3 is 13 residues long. Trimming removed 3 bases from V and 3 bases from J, with 9 bases in between.